This T cell receptor beta chain was sequenced for a study of cytomegalovirus exposure and HLA in healthy donors. Looking at the study overall: Of all 400 or so donors who were genotyped, about 84% belonged to the Caucasian-associated ancestry cluster. Broader study findings: A later analysis showed that HLA-associated TCR beta chains had undergone more clonal expansion than equally common others.

Germline lookup yields CDR1 SQVTM and CDR2 ANQGSEA. This CDR3 has 14 amino acids. V dropped 6 bases and J dropped 7 bases, with 21 bases sitting between them. Details on this clone: Its target is not known.

Primers for the PCR totalled 60 Vbeta and 13 Jbeta. Here immunoSEQ multiplex PCR was the method, and the copy in TCRdb shows in-frame clones only, minus some. The sample includes 150,000 to 200,000 clones, 70% to 80% of them seen just once. The sequencing sample was made of PBMCs. This receptor was taken from a woman in her 50s in good health and CMV-seronegative. This chain joins TRBV29-1 and TRBJ1-2; no firm D call. The CDR3 is CSVMKGSSFAGYTF. Written as DNA, the CDR3 is TGCAGCGTAATGAAAGGGAGTTCGTTCGCTGGCTACACCTTC.